The T cell receptor (beta chain) under discussion was sequenced for a study of blood T cells in healthy people across ages. Study-wide results and limits: Older age coincided with a roughly linear decline in TCR beta diversity per million T cells.

Then a second PCR, running roughly 6 to 11 cycles, was carried out with a sample-barcoded 5' primer and a J-beta primer mix. From the 5' RACE reads, TCRdb called clonotypes with MiXCR, one entry per CDR3 protein. Of 1.5 million to 2 million distinct CDR3 sequences in the sample, over 25% were seen once. The CDR3 covers 13 residues. Trimming pared 9 bases from V and 1 base from J, leaving 10 bases between. This clonotype came up a few times. No antigen is known for it. The source of this sequence is a woman between 25 and 40 years old in good health. V gene TRBV12-3 or TRBV12-4 combines with J gene TRBJ1-5; D gene ambiguous. The sequenced sample consisted of blood. As DNA, the CDR3 is TGTGCCAGTAGGCACTCCAGCAATCAGCCCCAGCATTTT. It encodes CASRHSSNQPQHF.